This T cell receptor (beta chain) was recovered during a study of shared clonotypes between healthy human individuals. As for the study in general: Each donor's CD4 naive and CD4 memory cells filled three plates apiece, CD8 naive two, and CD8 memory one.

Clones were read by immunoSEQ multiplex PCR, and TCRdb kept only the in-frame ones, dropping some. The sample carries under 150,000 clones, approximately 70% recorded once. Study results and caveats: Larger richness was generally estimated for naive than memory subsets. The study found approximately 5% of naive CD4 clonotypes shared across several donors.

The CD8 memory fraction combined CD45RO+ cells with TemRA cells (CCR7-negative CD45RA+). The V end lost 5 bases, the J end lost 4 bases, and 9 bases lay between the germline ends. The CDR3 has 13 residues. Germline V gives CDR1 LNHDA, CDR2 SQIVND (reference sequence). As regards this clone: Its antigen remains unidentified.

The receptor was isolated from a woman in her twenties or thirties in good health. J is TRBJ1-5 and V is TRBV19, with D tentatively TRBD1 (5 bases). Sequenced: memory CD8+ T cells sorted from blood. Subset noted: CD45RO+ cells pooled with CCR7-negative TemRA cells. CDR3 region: CASSWGENQPQHF. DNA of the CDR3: TGTGCCAGTAGTTGGGGGGAAAATCAGCCCCAGCATTTT.